The rows below give T cell receptor beta chains drawn from one sample of a study of neoadjuvant nivolumab and ipilimumab in lung cancer. Sequenced by immunoSEQ multiplex PCR; TCRdb stores in-frame clones only, minus some. The sample holds 30,000 or so clones, 90% seen once. Sample: peripheral blood, taken after neoadjuvant nivolumab, alone or with ipilimumab, at or shortly before surgery. These receptors all come from an adult with non-small cell lung cancer. CDR3s include the opening cysteine and the closing phenylalanine or tryptophan. Each record gives: V gene, J gene, clone size, D gene, CDR3 protein, CDR3 DNA. The D gene is left open where the match is weak. Some rows have no size entry. The others give once, few or many, or a class for an expanded clone.

>TRBV25-1|TRBJ2-5|NA|NA
CASSEGPWQETQYF
TGTGCCAGCAGTGAAGGACCGTGGCAAGAGACCCAGTACTTC
>TRBV5-1|TRBJ2-3|NA|TRBD1
CASSTTGITDTQYF
TGCGCCAGCAGCACGACAGGGATTACAGATACGCAGTATTTT
>TRBV10-3|TRBJ1-1|once|NA
CAISRTEEAEAFF
TGTGCCATCAGCAGGACAGAGGAGGCTGAAGCTTTCTTT
>TRBV2|TRBJ2-7|NA|TRBD1
CASLDRVSEQYF
TGTGCCAGCCTCGACAGGGTCAGCGAGCAGTACTTC
>TRBV7-2|TRBJ2-7|NA|TRBD2
CASSRRPPSGSSYEQYF
TGTGCCAGCAGCCGGAGGCCCCCTAGCGGGAGCTCCTACGAGCAGTACTTC
>TRBV2|TRBJ2-3|once|NA
CASKVAVSTDTQYF
TGTGCCAGCAAGGTAGCGGTGAGCACAGATACGCAGTATTTT
>TRBV4-1|TRBJ1-1|NA|NA
CASSKGLNTEAFF
TGCGCCAGCAGTAAGGGACTGAACACTGAAGCTTTCTTT
>TRBV7-6|TRBJ1-6|NA|NA
CASSLSSLAPLHF
TGTGCCAGCAGCTTATCTAGTCTGGCACCCCTCCACTTT
>TRBV5-5|TRBJ1-6|NA|TRBD1
CASSLGGTGNNSPLHF
TGTGCCAGCAGCTTGGGTGGGACAGGGAATAATTCACCCCTCCACTTT
>TRBV9|TRBJ1-2|NA|NA
CASSVGQANYGYTF
TGTGCCAGCAGCGTAGGACAGGCTAACTATGGCTACACCTTC
>TRBV11-2|TRBJ2-5|once|TRBD1
CASSFAGQGQETQYF
TGTGCCAGCAGCTTTGCGGGACAGGGCCAAGAGACCCAGTACTTC
>TRBV5-1|TRBJ1-6|NA|NA
CASSPGGGLGSPLHF
TGCGCCAGCAGCCCGGGGGGGGGACTAGGATCACCCCTCCACTTT
>TRBV6-1|TRBJ1-2|once|NA
CASSDSLDRFYGYTF
TGTGCCAGCAGTGATTCCTTAGACAGGTTCTATGGCTACACCTTC
>TRBV18|TRBJ1-1|NA|NA
CASSPTGHTEAFF
TGTGCCAGCTCACCCACAGGACACACTGAAGCTTTCTTT
>TRBV11-2|TRBJ2-2|NA|NA
CASSRAFFVGELFF
TGTGCCAGCAGTCGAGCGTTCTTTGTCGGGGAGCTGTTTTTT
>TRBV28|TRBJ2-2|NA|TRBD1
CASSSPGGDSTGELFF
TGTGCCAGCAGCTCTCCAGGTGGGGACAGCACCGGGGAGCTGTTTTTT
>TRBV7-9|TRBJ2-6|NA|TRBD1
CASSFAQGAFGANVLTF
TGTGCCAGCAGCTTCGCCCAGGGGGCGTTTGGGGCCAACGTCCTGACTTTC
>TRBV5-1|TRBJ2-5|NA|NA
CASSLGGGVETQYF
TGCGCCAGCAGCTTGGGAGGCGGGGTAGAGACCCAGTACTTC
>TRBV2|TRBJ2-3|once|TRBD2
CASREAGATDTQYF
TGTGCCAGCAGGGAAGCGGGGGCGACAGATACGCAGTATTTT
>TRBV2|TRBJ1-1|NA|NA
CASSDSGGWNTEAFF
TGTGCCAGCAGTGATTCGGGGGGGTGGAACACTGAAGCTTTCTTT
>TRBV6-5|TRBJ2-7|NA|TRBD1
CASSYWDRPYEQYF
TGTGCCAGCAGTTACTGGGACAGACCCTACGAGCAGTACTTC
>TRBV5-4|TRBJ2-5|NA|NA
CASSLAVNQETQYF
TGTGCCAGCAGCTTGGCCGTCAACCAAGAGACCCAGTACTTC
>TRBV7-2|TRBJ1-2|NA|TRBD1
CASSLGTGVNYGYTF
TGTGCCAGCAGCTTAGGGACAGGGGTGAACTATGGCTACACCTTC
>TRBV19|TRBJ1-6|NA|NA
CASSILGPPLHF
TGTGCCAGTAGTATCTTGGGACCACCCCTCCACTTT
>TRBV28|TRBJ1-2|NA|NA
CASSTSNNYGYTF
TGTGCCAGCAGCACATCAAACAACTATGGCTACACCTTC
>TRBV9|TRBJ2-3|NA|TRBD2
CASSAQTSGGGTDTQYF
TGTGCCAGCAGCGCCCAGACTAGCGGGGGAGGCACAGATACGCAGTATTTT
>TRBV9|TRBJ1-2|once|TRBD1
CASVPGQGNYGYTF
TGTGCCAGCGTCCCGGGACAGGGTAACTATGGCTACACCTTC
>TRBV6-1|TRBJ1-2|once|NA
CASSEAGASGWDGYTF
TGTGCCAGCAGTGAAGCTGGCGCGTCAGGGTGGGATGGCTACACCTTC
>TRBV5-6|TRBJ2-7|NA|NA
CASSLVGNNYEQYF
TGTGCCAGCAGCTTGGTAGGAAATAACTACGAGCAGTACTTC
>TRBV6-1|TRBJ2-4|NA|NA
CASRAGGENIQYF
TGTGCCAGCAGGGCCGGGGGCGAAAACATTCAGTACTTC
>TRBV7-6|TRBJ2-2|NA|NA
CASSSPGHQQGGELFF
TGTGCCAGCAGCTCCCCGGGACACCAACAGGGAGGGGAGCTGTTTTTT
>TRBV9|TRBJ2-1|NA|TRBD2
CASSVPGGFYNEQFF
TGTGCCAGCAGCGTCCCGGGGGGGTTTTACAATGAGCAGTTCTTC
>TRBV7-3|TRBJ2-7|NA|NA
CASSSDTGHSYEQYF
TGTGCCAGCAGCTCAGACACGGGACATAGTTACGAGCAGTACTTC
>TRBV11-3|TRBJ2-1|once|NA
CASSLGGDEQFF
TGTGCCAGCAGCTTAGGCGGGGATGAGCAGTTCTTC
>TRBV5-4|TRBJ1-4|NA|NA
CASSPEPGKLFF
TGTGCCAGCAGCCCCGAACCAGGAAAACTGTTTTTT
>TRBV13|TRBJ2-7|NA|NA
CASSSSTRQQYF
TGTGCCAGCAGCTCCTCGACTAGACAGCAGTACTTC
>TRBV5-1|TRBJ1-1|few|TRBD1
CASSLAGGIAEAFF
TGCGCCAGCAGCTTGGCAGGGGGAATAGCTGAAGCTTTCTTT
>TRBV5-1|TRBJ2-3|NA|TRBD1
CASSSQGQGLPHF
TGCGCCAGCAGCTCCCAAGGACAGGGCTTGCCGCATTTT
>TRBV29-1|TRBJ1-2|NA|NA
CSVGQNYGYTF
TGCAGCGTTGGACAGAACTATGGCTACACCTTC
>TRBV5-1|TRBJ2-3|NA|TRBD2
CASSLSGLAGDTQYF
TGCGCCAGCAGCTTGAGCGGACTAGCGGGGGATACGCAGTATTTT
>TRBV18|TRBJ2-2|NA|TRBD1
CASSWDRGTGELFF
TGTGCCAGCTCGTGGGACAGGGGAACCGGGGAGCTGTTTTTT
>TRBV5-4|TRBJ1-3|NA|NA
CASSLAGAGNTIYF
TGTGCCAGCAGCTTGGCGGGGGCTGGAAACACCATATATTTT
>TRBV7-6|TRBJ2-5|NA|NA
CASSFRPQETQYF
TGTGCCAGCAGCTTTCGGCCGCAAGAGACCCAGTACTTC
>TRBV5-1|TRBJ2-3|NA|NA
CASTLGWRESTDTQYF
TGCGCCAGCACGCTGGGGTGGAGGGAGAGCACAGATACGCAGTATTTT
>TRBV15|TRBJ2-3|NA|NA
CATSRDPSSTDTQYF
TGTGCCACCAGCAGAGACCCATCTAGCACAGATACGCAGTATTTT
>TRBV5-1|TRBJ1-2|once|TRBD1
CASSSAGGDYGYTF
TGCGCCAGCAGCTCGGCAGGGGGCGACTATGGCTACACCTTC
>TRBV27|TRBJ2-7|NA|NA
CASPSRVLGDEQYF
TGTGCCAGCCCATCAAGGGTCCTGGGTGACGAGCAGTACTTC
>TRBV5-6|TRBJ2-3|NA|TRBD1
CASSLRGQGKTDTQYF
TGTGCCAGCAGCTTAAGAGGACAGGGTAAAACAGATACGCAGTATTTT
>TRBV15|TRBJ2-3|NA|NA
CATSRATGKRTDTQYF
TGTGCCACCAGCAGGGCCACAGGGAAACGCACAGATACGCAGTATTTT
>TRBV14|TRBJ2-3|NA|TRBD2
CASSPSFGLAGSTDTQYF
TGTGCCAGCAGCCCAAGTTTCGGACTAGCGGGCAGCACAGATACGCAGTATTTT